This T cell receptor (beta chain) was recovered during a study of T cell changes during pregnancy in multiple sclerosis. Method: immunoSEQ multiplex PCR; TCRdb's copy keeps in-frame clones and lacks some. The sample shows more than 85,000 clones, 94% of them seen only once. This TCR was sampled from a female donor with multiple sclerosis, enrolled in a pregnancy study. Sequencing used peripheral blood, obtained before pregnancy.

The CDR3 region has the DNA TGCAGCGTCAGACAGGGAGCCTCTGGAAACACCATATATTTT. It encodes CSVRQGASGNTIYF. The chain joins TRBV29-1 to TRBJ1-3; TRBD1 matches at 7 bases. This CDR3 has 14 amino acids. Trimming cost V 6 bases and J 0 bases; bases outside gene matches: 5. Germline-derived CDR1 and CDR2 are SQVTM and ANQGSEA. Variable domain in full (rest from reference TRBV29-1 and TRBJ1-3): SAVISQKPSRDICQRGTSLTIQCQVDSQVTMMFWYRQQPGQSLTLIATANQGSEATYESGFVIDKFPISRPNLTFSTLTVSNMSPEDSSIYLCSVRQGASGNTIYFGEGSWLTVV.